A single sample gave rise to the 9 T cell receptor beta chains below, sequenced in a study of breast tumors, draining lymph nodes, adjacent tissues. TCRdb itself ran the multiplex PCR reads through MiXCR, one entry per CDR3 protein. The table includes 50,000 to 75,000 distinct CDR3 sequences, less than 75% detected once. Sequencing was carried out using breast tumor tissue. The source of these receptors is a female donor with breast cancer. Some clones in this sample may be carry-over from other donors' samples.

This rearrangement joins TRBV12-3 or TRBV12-4 to TRBJ2-1; weak D call: TRBD2 (6 bases). This CDR3 is 15 amino acids long. Trimming took 6 bases from V and 5 from J, leaving 17 bases between them. The CDR3 DNA sequence: TGTGCCAGCAGCCTCCTAGCGAGAGCCCACAATGAGCAGTTCTTC. Amino acid sequence: CASSLLARAHNEQFF.

Details on this clonotype: No conserved phenylalanine or tryptophan ends this CDR3, so it is likely a read error. J is TRBJ1-2 and V is TRBV12-3 or TRBV12-4; D not certain. The V end lost 5 bases, the J end lost 0 bases, and 10 bases lay between the germline ends. This CDR3 has 14 amino acids. The CDR3 DNA reads as TGTGCCAGCAGTACCGGGTATTCTAACTATGGCTACACCTTA. Translated: CASSTGYSNYGYTL.

The table lists this clonotype with a few counts. A much larger clone is a single base away; this may be a read error. The chain uses TRBV6-6 and TRBJ2-1; D remains ambiguous. This CDR3 contains 15 residues. Trimming shortened V by 5 bases and J by 4 bases, and 15 bases separated the two germline ends. Germline V gene data show CDR1 as MNHNY and CDR2 as SVGAGI (reference sequence). CDR3 region: CASSPIRGPYNEQFF. Here the CDR3 DNA reads TGTGCCAGCAGTCCTATCCGCGGCCCTTACAATGAGCAGTTCTTC.

Turning to this clonotype: The germline gene is not matched at one end of the junction; a read error may be the cause. The chain joins TRBV5-1 to TRBJ2-5; either TRBD1 or TRBD2 may fit D (5 bases each). Germline V gives CDR1 SGHRS, CDR2 YFSETQ. The CDR3 has 14 residues. CDR3 nucleotides: TGCGCCAGCAGCGGGGGAAGAGGCCAAGACACCCAGTACTTC. As protein: CASSGGRGQDTQYF.

J is TRBJ2-7 and V is TRBV20-1, with D tentatively TRBD1 (7 bases). CDR3 length equals 14 residues. Germline V gene data show CDR1 as DFQATT and CDR2 as SNEGSKA (reference sequence). Trimming took 5 bases from V and 10 from J, leaving 24 bases between them. CDR3: CSAPQGGSNQPQYF. The CDR3 DNA follows: TGCAGTGCTCCCCAGGGGGGTAGCAATCAGCCCCAGTACTTC.

J is TRBJ2-1 and V is TRBV5-6; 15 bases map to TRBD2. The germline CDR1 and CDR2 sequences are SGHDT and YYEEEE. CDR3 size: 15 residues. With V trimmed by 3 bases and J by 12 bases, 7 bases remained unmatched. The CDR3 sequence is CASSSGLAGGPLQFF. CDR3 nucleotide sequence: TGTGCCAGCAGCTCTGGACTAGCGGGGGGGCCTTTGCAGTTCTTC.

The chain is built from TRBV7-3 and TRBJ1-6, with D possibly matching TRBD1 (6 bases). Germline loops: CDR1 SGHTA, CDR2 FQGTGA. Trimming took off 0 bases at V and 10 bases at J, with 19 bases between the two ends. The CDR3 consists of 17 residues. In DNA form, the CDR3 reads TGTGCCAGCAGCTTAACTTTGGGGGGGGGGCGCTGGTCACCCCTCCACTTT. It yields the protein CASSLTLGGGRWSPLHF.

This clonotype is a singleton in its sample. This sequence joins TRBV4-1 and TRBJ1-2, with TRBD1 matching over 9 bases. The CDR3 is made up of 13 amino acids. The J segment lost 12 bases and the V segment lost 3 bases, leaving 8 bases of the junction unmatched. CDR1 is MGHRA and CDR2 is YSYEKL in the germline V gene. CDR3 DNA: TGCGCCAGCAGCCATGCACAGGGGGCCGGTGACACCTTC. This sequence encodes CASSHAQGAGDTF.

The V gene is TRBV2, the J gene TRBJ1-2; D not resolved. The CDR3 is made up of 13 amino acids. The V gene's germline CDR1 is SNHLY and CDR2 FYNNEI. The V end lost 0 bases, the J end lost 4 bases, and 6 bases lay between the germline ends. The chain's CDR3 is CASSEATAYGYTF. CDR3 DNA sequence: TGTGCCAGCAGTGAAGCCACAGCCTATGGCTACACCTTC.